A single sample is the source of the 3 T cell receptor beta chains below, sequenced in a study of long-term antiretroviral therapy in people with HIV. Version v3.0 of the immunoSEQ assay was performed at survey level. The method was immunoSEQ multiplex PCR; TCRdb's version includes in-frame clones alone and lacks a portion of them. The sample comprises 9,500 to 11,000 clones, around 80% of which are singletons, and 20% rests with the top ten. Material: unsorted PBMCs, obtained roughly 7 years after starting antiretroviral therapy. These receptors came from a man aged 50 to 60 with HIV.

The V call is TRBV2, the J call TRBJ2-7; D uncertain. Germline CDR1 and CDR2: SNHLY and FYNNEI. This CDR3 contains 12 residues. V lost 1 base and J lost 7, with 8 bases in between. CDR3 region: CASSEEGVEQYF. In nucleotides, the CDR3 is TGTGCCAGCAGTGAAGAAGGAGTTGAGCAGTACTTC. Full variable domain (rest looked up from reference TRBV2 and TRBJ2-7): EPEVTQTPSHQVTQMGQEVILRCVPISNHLYFYWYRQILGQKVEFLVSFYNNEISEKSEIFDDQFSVERPDGSNFTLKIRSTKLEDSAMYFCASSEEGVEQYFGPGTRLTVT.

The chain links TRBV5-6 to TRBJ2-1; D is uncertain. Germline V gene sequence: CDR1 SGHDT, CDR2 YYEEEE. Trimming cost V 0 bases and J 7 bases, with 8 bases left between them. CDR3 length equals 13 residues. DNA for the CDR3: TGTGCCAGCAGCTTGGTCAGAATTAATGAGCAGTTCTTC. It translates to CASSLVRINEQFF.

The chain couples TRBV9 to TRBJ1-3; no firm D call. Germline V lookup: CDR1 SGDLS, CDR2 YYNGEE. V shed 0 bases and J shed 3 bases, with 13 bases lying between them. The CDR3 runs to 16 residues. The CDR3 DNA is TGTGCCAGCAGCGTAGCTATGGCGGGAGGTGGAAACACCATATATTTT. Its translation: CASSVAMAGGGNTIYF.